Shown below are 8 T cell receptor beta chains from a single sample sequenced in a study of blood T cell repertoires in COVID-19 (dated by TCRdb to about 2020). Libraries were constructed by the immunoSEQ multiplex PCR assay. In TCRdb, the immuneACCESS table is reduced to in-frame sequences with V and J assigned. These tables do not hold every clone; where another copy was compared, an unresolved V gene accounts for under half, and the others remain unexplained. This sample is represented by roughly 35,000 clones; around 85% of them were singletons. 19% of the sample goes to the ten largest clones. The specimen sequenced was peripheral blood. These receptors all come from a man in his 70s with acute or convalescent COVID-19.

The CDR3 sequence is CASSQFTGQETQYF. The CDR3 DNA follows: TGCGCCAGCAGCCAATTCACAGGGCAAGAGACCCAGTACTTC. The chain couples TRBV4-1 to TRBJ2-5, with D perhaps TRBD1 (6 bases). Germline loops: CDR1 MGHRA, CDR2 YSYEKL. The CDR3 sequence is 14 residues long. V was cut by 2 bases and J by 2 bases, with 9 bases left in between.

The chain is built from TRBV10-3 and TRBJ2-7; a weak D match, TRBD2 (6 bases). The CDR3 contains 15 residues. V lost 6 bases to trimming and J lost 0 bases, with 15 bases between them. The germline V gene has CDR1 ENHRY and CDR2 SYGVKD. DNA of the CDR3: TGTGCCATCAGCCCGAGCGGGCTTGGCTCCTACGAGCAGTACTTC. As protein: CAISPSGLGSYEQYF.

The chain combines TRBV28 with TRBJ2-7; a possible D gene is TRBD2 (6 bases). The CDR3 is made up of 14 amino acids. V dropped 6 bases and J dropped 0 bases, with 12 bases sitting between them. Looked up from germline, CDR1 is MDHEN and CDR2 is SYDVKM. DNA of the CDR3: TGTGCCAGCAGGGTTAGCGGCCTCTCCTACGAGCAGTACTTC. Its protein is CASRVSGLSYEQYF. Complete variable domain (other parts from reference TRBV28 and TRBJ2-7): DVKVTQSSRYLVKRTGEKVFLECVQDMDHENMFWYRQDPGLGLRLIYFSYDVKMKEKGDIPEGYSVSREKKERFSLILESASTNQTSMYLCASRVSGLSYEQYFGPGTRLTVT.

This clone was seen a few times. The V call is TRBV11-3, the J call TRBJ2-1; 11 bases match TRBD2. Losses at the gene ends were 0 bases for V and 6 bases for J; bases not matched to a gene: 4. CDR3 length: 16 residues. Germline-derived CDR1 and CDR2 are SGHNT and YENEEA. The CDR3 loop is CASSLDPLAGGNEQFF. The CDR3, as DNA: TGTGCCAGCAGCTTAGACCCGCTAGCGGGAGGCAATGAGCAGTTCTTC.

On this clone: The sample contains more than one DNA sequence encoding this CDR3. This chain links TRBV5-6 with TRBJ1-5, with 8 bases fitting TRBD1. The CDR3 extends over 14 amino acids. J lost 5 bases, V lost 0 bases, and 1 base had no gene match. Per germline, CDR1 SGHDT and CDR2 YYEEEE. CDR3: CASSLAGGDQPQHF. In nucleotides, the CDR3 is TGTGCCAGCAGCTTGGCAGGGGGCGATCAGCCCCAGCATTTT.

The rearrangement links TRBV7-8 to TRBJ1-6; weak D call: TRBD1 (5 bases). There are 15 residues in the CDR3. Germline assignment: CDR1 SGHVS and CDR2 FQNEAQ. The ends were cut back, 3 bases at V and 0 bases at J, with 6 bases in the middle. In DNA, the CDR3 is TGTGCCAGCAGCTTCCAGGGCTCCTATAATTCACCCCTCCACTTT. Its protein product is CASSFQGSYNSPLHF. The complete variable domain, with remaining parts taken from reference TRBV7-8 and TRBJ1-6, reads GAGVSQSPRYKVAKRGQDVALRCDPISGHVSLFWYQQALGQGPEFLTYFQNEAQLDKSGLPSDRFFAERPEGSVSTLKIQRTQQEDSAVYLCASSFQGSYNSPLHFGNGTRLTVT.

The chain couples TRBV4-1 to TRBJ1-5; D is unclear. Germline values: CDR1 MGHRA, CDR2 YSYEKL. Trimming took 4 bases from V and 5 from J, leaving 9 bases between them. CDR3 length equals 13 residues. CDR3 sequence: CASSPRRDQPQHF. DNA for the CDR3: TGCGCCAGCAGCCCCCGGAGGGATCAGCCCCAGCATTTT.

The rearrangement uses TRBV10-3 and TRBJ2-2, with D unclear. The germline V and J ends were trimmed by 2 bases and 3 bases, with 7 bases remaining between them. CDR1 is ENHRY and CDR2 is SYGVKD in the germline V gene. The CDR3 has 14 amino acids. The CDR3 nucleotides read TGTGCCATCAGTGAGAACGGAGACACCGGGGAGCTGTTTTTT. Translated, it gives CAISENGDTGELFF.